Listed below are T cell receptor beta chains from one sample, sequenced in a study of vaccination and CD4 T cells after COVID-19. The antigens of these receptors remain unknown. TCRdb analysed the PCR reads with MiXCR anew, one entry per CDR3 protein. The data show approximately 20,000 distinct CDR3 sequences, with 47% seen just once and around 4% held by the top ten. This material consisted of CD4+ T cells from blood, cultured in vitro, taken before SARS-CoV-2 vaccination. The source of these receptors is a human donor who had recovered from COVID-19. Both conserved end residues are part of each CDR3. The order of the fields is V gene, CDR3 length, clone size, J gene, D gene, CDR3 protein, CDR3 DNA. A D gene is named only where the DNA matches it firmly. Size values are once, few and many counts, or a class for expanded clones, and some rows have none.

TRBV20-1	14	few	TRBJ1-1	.	CSAPQHGRDTEAFF	TGCAGTGCGCCGCAACACGGACGGGACACTGAAGCTTTCTTT
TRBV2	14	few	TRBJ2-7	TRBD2	CASSEIAGGYEQYF	TGTGCCAGCAGTGAGATAGCGGGAGGCTACGAGCAGTACTTC
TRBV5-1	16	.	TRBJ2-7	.	CASSTEQQGVSLEQYF	TGCGCCAGCAGCACTGAACAACAGGGCGTTTCTCTCGAGCAGTACTTC
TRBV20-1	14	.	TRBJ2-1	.	CSARGTPSYNEQFF	TGCAGTGCTAGAGGGACACCCTCCTACAATGAGCAGTTCTTC
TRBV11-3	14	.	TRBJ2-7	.	CASGQGSQGYEQYF	TGTGCCAGCGGGCAGGGATCCCAGGGGTACGAGCAGTACTTC
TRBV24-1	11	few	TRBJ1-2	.	CATSDFNGYTF	TGTGCCACCAGTGATTTTAATGGCTACACCTTC
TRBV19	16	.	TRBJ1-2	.	CASSNPSVERNYGYTF	TGTGCCAGTAGTAACCCCTCCGTTGAGAGGAACTATGGCTACACCTTC
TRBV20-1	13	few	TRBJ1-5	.	CSARGDFNQPQHF	TGCAGTGCTAGAGGGGATTTCAATCAGCCCCAGCATTTT
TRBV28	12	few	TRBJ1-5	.	CASSLYNQPQHF	TGTGCCAGCAGTTTATACAATCAGCCCCAGCATTTT
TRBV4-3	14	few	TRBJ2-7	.	CASSRRIGGYEQYF	TGCGCCAGCAGCCGACGTATAGGAGGATACGAGCAGTACTTC
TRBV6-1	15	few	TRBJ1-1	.	CASSALGLRNTEAFF	TGTGCCAGCAGTGCACTGGGACTCCGGAACACTGAAGCTTTCTTT
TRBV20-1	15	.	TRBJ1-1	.	CSALGGGTSNTEAFF	TGCAGTGCCCTCGGGGGGGGAACGTCAAACACTGAAGCTTTCTTT
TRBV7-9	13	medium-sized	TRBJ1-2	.	CASSLAGAYGYTF	TGTGCCAGCAGCTTAGCAGGGGCGTATGGCTACACCTTC
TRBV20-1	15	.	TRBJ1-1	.	CSARLYASKNTEAFF	TGCAGTGCTAGACTATACGCTTCAAAAAACACTGAAGCTTTCTTT
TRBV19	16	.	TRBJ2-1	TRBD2	CASSAAGLAGAREQFF	TGTGCCAGTAGCGCCGCGGGACTAGCGGGGGCCCGAGAGCAGTTCTTC
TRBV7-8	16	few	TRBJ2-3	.	CASSFPPARGTDTQYF	TGTGCCAGCAGCTTCCCCCCGGCGCGGGGCACAGATACGCAGTATTTT
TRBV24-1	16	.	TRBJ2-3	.	CATSDPRALRTDTQYF	TGTGCCACCAGTGACCCCAGGGCCCTCCGGACAGATACGCAGTATTTT
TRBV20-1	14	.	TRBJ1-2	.	CSARDRSVTYGYTF	TGCAGTGCTAGAGATAGGTCGGTAACCTATGGCTACACCTTC
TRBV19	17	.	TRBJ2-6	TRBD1	CASSRPYRGSGANVLTF	TGTGCCAGTAGTAGGCCCTACAGGGGCTCTGGGGCCAACGTCCTGACTTTC
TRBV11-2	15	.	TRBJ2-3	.	CASSLAAGPTDTQYF	TGTGCCAGCAGCTTAGCTGCGGGGCCCACAGATACGCAGTATTTT
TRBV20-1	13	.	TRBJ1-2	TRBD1	CSARWTGAYGYTF	TGCAGTGCTAGGTGGACAGGGGCATATGGCTACACCTTC
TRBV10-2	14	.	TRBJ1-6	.	CASRLPGGHSPLHF	TGCGCCAGCAGACTCCCCGGGGGGCATTCACCCCTCCACTTT
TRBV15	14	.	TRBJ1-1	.	CATSRDVGGTEAFF	TGTGCCACCAGCAGAGATGTGGGGGGCACTGAAGCTTTCTTT
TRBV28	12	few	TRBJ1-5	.	CASRGAGQPQHF	TGTGCCAGCAGGGGTGCGGGGCAGCCCCAGCATTTT
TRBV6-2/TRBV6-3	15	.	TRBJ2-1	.	CASSYFGTGDNEQFF	TGTGCCAGCAGTTACTTCGGGACGGGGGACAATGAGCAGTTCTTC
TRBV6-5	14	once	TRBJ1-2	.	CASSYSSGNYGYTF	TGTGCCAGCAGTTACTCTTCAGGGAACTATGGCTACACCTTC
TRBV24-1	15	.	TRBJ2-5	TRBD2	CATAQGLAGGETQYF	TGTGCCACGGCCCAGGGACTAGCGGGAGGGGAGACCCAGTACTTC
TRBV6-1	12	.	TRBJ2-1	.	CASQKLSGEQFF	TGTGCCAGCCAGAAGCTGAGCGGGGAGCAGTTCTTC
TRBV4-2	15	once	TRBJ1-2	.	CASSQDVGVRFGYTF	TGTGCCAGCAGCCAAGACGTCGGGGTACGGTTCGGCTACACCTTC